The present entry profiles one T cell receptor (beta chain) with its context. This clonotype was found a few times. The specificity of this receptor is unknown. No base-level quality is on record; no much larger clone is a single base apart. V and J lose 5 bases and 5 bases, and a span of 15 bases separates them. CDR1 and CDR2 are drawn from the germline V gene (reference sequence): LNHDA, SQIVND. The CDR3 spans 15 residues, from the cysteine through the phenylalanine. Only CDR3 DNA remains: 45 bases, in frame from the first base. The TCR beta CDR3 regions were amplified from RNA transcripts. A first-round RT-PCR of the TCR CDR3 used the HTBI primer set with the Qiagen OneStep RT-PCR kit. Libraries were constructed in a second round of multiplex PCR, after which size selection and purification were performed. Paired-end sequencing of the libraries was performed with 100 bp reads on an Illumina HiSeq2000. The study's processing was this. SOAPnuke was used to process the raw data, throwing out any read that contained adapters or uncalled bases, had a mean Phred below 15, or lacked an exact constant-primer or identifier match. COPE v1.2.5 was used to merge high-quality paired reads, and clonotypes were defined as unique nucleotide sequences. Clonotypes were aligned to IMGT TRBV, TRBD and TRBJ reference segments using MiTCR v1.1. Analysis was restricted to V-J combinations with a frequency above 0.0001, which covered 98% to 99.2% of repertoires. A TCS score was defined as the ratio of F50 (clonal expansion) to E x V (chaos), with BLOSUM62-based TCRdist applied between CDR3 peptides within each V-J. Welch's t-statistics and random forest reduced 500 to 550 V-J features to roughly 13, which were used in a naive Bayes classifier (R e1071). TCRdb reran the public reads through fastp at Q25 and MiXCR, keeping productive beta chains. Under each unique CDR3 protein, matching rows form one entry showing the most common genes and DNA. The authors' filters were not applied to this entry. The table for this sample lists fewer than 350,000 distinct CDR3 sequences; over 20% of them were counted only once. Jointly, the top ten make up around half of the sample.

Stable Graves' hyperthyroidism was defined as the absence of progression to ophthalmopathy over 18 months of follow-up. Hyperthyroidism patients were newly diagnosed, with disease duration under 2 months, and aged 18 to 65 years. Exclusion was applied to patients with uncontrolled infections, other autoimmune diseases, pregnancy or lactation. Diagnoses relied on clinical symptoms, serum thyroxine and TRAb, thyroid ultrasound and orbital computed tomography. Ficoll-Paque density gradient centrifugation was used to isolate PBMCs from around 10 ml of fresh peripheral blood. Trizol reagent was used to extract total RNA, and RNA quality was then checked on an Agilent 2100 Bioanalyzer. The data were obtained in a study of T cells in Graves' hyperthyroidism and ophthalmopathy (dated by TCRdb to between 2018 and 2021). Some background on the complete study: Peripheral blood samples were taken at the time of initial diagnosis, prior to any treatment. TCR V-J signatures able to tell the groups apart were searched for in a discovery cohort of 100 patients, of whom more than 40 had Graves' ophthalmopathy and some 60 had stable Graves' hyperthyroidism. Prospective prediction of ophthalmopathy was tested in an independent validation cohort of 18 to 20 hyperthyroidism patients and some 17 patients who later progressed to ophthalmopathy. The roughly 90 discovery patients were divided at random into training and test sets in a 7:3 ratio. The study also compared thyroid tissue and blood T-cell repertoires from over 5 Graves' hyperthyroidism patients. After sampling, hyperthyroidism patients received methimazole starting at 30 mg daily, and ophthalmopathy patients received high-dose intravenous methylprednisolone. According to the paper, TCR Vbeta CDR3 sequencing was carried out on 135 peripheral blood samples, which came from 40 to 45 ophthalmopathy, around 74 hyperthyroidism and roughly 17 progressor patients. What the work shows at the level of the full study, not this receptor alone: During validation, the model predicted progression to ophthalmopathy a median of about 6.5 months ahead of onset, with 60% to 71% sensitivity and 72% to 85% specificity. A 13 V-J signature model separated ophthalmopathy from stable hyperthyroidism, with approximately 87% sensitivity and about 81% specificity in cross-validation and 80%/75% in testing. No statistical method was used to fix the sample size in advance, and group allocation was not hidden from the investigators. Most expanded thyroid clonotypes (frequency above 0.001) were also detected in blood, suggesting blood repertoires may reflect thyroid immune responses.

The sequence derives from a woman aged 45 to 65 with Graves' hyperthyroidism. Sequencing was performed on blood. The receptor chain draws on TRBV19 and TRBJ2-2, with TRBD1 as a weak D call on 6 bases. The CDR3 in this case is CASSPTPRGTGELFF. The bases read TGTGCCAGTAGTCCGACACCCAGGGGTACCGGGGAGCTGTTTTTT.